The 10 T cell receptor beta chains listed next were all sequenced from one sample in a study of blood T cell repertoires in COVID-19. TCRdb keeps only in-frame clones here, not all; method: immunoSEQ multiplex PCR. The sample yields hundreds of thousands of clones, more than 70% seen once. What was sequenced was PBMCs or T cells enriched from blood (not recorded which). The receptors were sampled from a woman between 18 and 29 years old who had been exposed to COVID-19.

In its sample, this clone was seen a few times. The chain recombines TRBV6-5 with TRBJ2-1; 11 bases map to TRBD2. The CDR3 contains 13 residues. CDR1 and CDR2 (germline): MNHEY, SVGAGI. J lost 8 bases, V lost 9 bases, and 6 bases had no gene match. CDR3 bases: TGTGCCAGTGCACTAGCGGGGGTCCATGAGCAGTTCTTC. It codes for CASALAGVHEQFF.

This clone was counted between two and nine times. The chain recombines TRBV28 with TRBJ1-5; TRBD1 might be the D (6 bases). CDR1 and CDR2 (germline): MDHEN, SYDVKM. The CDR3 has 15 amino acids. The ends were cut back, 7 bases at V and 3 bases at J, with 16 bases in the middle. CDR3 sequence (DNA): TGTGCCAGCACCCCGGGGGGGGCCTACAATCAGCCCCAGCATTTT. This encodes CASTPGGAYNQPQHF. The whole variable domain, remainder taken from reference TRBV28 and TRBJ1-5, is DVKVTQSSRYLVKRTGEKVFLECVQDMDHENMFWYRQDPGLGLRLIYFSYDVKMKEKGDIPEGYSVSREKKERFSLILESASTNQTSMYLCASTPGGAYNQPQHFGDGTRLSIL.

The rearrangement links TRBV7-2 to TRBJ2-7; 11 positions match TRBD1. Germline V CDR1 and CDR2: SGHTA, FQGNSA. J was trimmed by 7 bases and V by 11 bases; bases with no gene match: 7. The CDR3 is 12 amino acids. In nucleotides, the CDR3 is TGTGCCTCCGGGACAGGGGGGTCTGAGCAGTACTTC. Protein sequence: CASGTGGSEQYF. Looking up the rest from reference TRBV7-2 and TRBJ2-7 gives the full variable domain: GAGVSQSPSNKVTEKGKDVELRCDPISGHTALYWYRQSLGQGLEFLIYFQGNSAPDKSGLPSDRFSAERTGGSVSTLTIQRTQQEDSAVYLCASGTGGSEQYFGPGTRLTVT.

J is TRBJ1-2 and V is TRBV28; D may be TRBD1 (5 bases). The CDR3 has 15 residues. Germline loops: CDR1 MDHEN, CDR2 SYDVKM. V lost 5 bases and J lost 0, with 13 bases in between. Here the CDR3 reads CASSGGVVANYGYTF. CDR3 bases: TGTGCCAGCAGTGGGGGGGTGGTAGCTAACTATGGCTACACCTTC.

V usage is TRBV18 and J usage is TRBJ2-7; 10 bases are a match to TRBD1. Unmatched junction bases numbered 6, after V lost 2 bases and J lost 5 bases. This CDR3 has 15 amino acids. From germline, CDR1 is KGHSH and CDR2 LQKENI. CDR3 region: CASSPLPTGGDEQYF. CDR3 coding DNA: TGTGCCAGCTCACCATTACCGACAGGGGGCGACGAGCAGTACTTC. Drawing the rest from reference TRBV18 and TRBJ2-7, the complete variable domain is NAGVMQNPRHLVRRRGQEARLRCSPMKGHSHVYWYRQLPEEGLKFMVYLQKENIIDESGMPKERFSAEFPKEGPSILRIQQVVRGDSAAYFCASSPLPTGGDEQYFGPGTRLTVT.

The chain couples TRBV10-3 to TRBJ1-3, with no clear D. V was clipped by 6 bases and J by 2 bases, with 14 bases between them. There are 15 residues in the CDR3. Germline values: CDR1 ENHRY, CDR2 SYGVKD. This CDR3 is CAIRAGVTPGNTIYF. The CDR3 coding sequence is TGTGCCATCAGGGCGGGAGTAACACCTGGAAACACCATATATTTT.

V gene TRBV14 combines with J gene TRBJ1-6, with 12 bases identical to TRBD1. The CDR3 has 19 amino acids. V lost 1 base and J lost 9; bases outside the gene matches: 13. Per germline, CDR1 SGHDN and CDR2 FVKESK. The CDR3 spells CASSQVGWGTGGFGSPLHF. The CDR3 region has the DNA TGTGCCAGCAGCCAAGTAGGATGGGGGACAGGGGGCTTTGGTTCACCCCTCCACTTT.

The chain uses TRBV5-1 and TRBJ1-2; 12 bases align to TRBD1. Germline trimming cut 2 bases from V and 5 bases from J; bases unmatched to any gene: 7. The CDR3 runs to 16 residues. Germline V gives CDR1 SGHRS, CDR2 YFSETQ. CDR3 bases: TGCGCCAGCAGCTTAAATCCGGGACAGGGGGCGTATGGCTACACCTTC. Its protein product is CASSLNPGQGAYGYTF.

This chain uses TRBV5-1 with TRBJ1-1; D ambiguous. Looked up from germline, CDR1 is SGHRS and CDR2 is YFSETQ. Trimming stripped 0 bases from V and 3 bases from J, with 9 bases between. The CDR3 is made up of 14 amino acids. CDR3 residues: CASSLGGIYTEAFF. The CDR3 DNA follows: TGCGCCAGCAGCTTGGGAGGGATCTACACTGAAGCTTTCTTT.

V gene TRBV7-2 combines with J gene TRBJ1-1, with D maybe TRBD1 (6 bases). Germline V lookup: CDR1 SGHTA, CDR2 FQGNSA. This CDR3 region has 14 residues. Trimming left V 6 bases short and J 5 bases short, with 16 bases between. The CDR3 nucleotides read TGTGCCAGCAGACGCAGGGGTAGGTGGACTGAAGCTTTCTTT. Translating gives CASRRRGRWTEAFF.